This T cell receptor (beta chain) derives from a study of blood T cell repertoires in COVID-19. Overall study: The United States, Italy and Spain provided the acute and convalescent COVID-19 samples. The cDNA or gDNA used as material had been derived from T cells, B-cell-depleted T cells, or PBMCs.

The V end was cut by 6 bases, the J end by 8 bases, with 16 bases between. Germline V gene sequence: CDR1 SQVTM, CDR2 ANQGSEA. There are 13 residues in the CDR3. Per the original methods: How many nucleated cells were present was estimated from reference gene primer amplification. Some clones are missing from TCRdb's copy, which holds only in-frame ones; the method was immunoSEQ multiplex PCR. V and J calls and clone size come straight from that table; D and trimming were deduced from the DNA. The sample has 30,000 to 50,000 clones; just under 95% are singletons. The clonotype was recovered from a human donor with active COVID-19. The donor label of this sample is uncertain. The chain employs TRBV29-1 and TRBJ2-2; possible D gene TRBD2, 6 bases. Sequencing input: peripheral blood. The chain's CDR3 is CSVRAGPPGELFF. For the CDR3, the DNA is TGCAGCGTCAGGGCGGGACCCCCGGGGGAGCTGTTTTTT.